Included here is one TCR beta chain sequence, with context. The antigen remains unidentified. Sample treatment: roughly 10-day PBMC culture with coronavirus spike peptide pools or control peptides (ViraFEST assay). Approximately 1.8 million PBMCs per well were cultured with approximately 10 IU/ml IL-2 and approximately 10 ug/ml peptide pools. The data were taken from a study of vaccination and CD4 T cells after COVID-19. The study sequenced cultured CD4+ T cell DNA using the Oncomine TCR Beta short-read assay. DNA came from CD4+ T cells after culture. TCRdb re-called the PCR reads with MiXCR, one entry per CDR3 protein. The sample carries over 12,000 distinct CDR3 sequences, roughly 50% recorded once. This CDR3 comprises 13 residues. Trimming took 0 bases from V and 5 from J, leaving 8 bases between them. The V gene's germline CDR1 is DFQATT and CDR2 SNEGSKA (reference sequence).

The specimen sequenced was CD4+ T cells from blood, cultured in vitro. The gene calls are TRBV20-1 and TRBJ1-3; TRBD1 is a possible D gene (6 bases). The TCR comes from a human donor who had recovered from COVID-19. The CDR3 sequence: CSAREQGRNTIYF. In DNA form, the CDR3 reads TGCAGTGCTAGAGAGCAGGGGAGAAACACCATATATTTT.